These T cell receptor beta chains were read from a single sample in a study of cytomegalovirus exposure and HLA in healthy donors. The data were produced by immunoSEQ multiplex PCR, yet TCRdb's version contains in-frame clones alone and is incomplete. Recorded for this sample: about 42,000 clones. Sequences were obtained from PBMCs. The receptors were gathered from a young man in good health and CMV-seronegative. Each CDR3 is given with its conserved first and last residue. A D gene is named only where the DNA matches it firmly.

>NA|TRBV30|TRBJ2-7
CACAQGGSSYEQYF
TGTGCCTGCGCCCAAGGGGGTAGCTCCTACGAGCAGTACTTC
>NA|TRBV6-1|TRBJ1-2
CASSEALLTVFYGYTF
TGTGCCAGCAGTGAAGCGCTTCTGACAGTCTTCTATGGCTACACCTTC
>TRBD2|TRBV29-1|TRBJ2-5
CSVELAGEGETQYF
TGCAGCGTTGAGTTAGCGGGAGAGGGAGAGACCCAGTACTTC
>NA|TRBV19|TRBJ1-1
CASSILKGVTEAFF
TGTGCCAGTAGTATCCTTAAGGGGGTCACTGAAGCTTTCTTT
>TRBD2|TRBV18|TRBJ2-3
CASSPLPTHGASGKGTQYF
TGTGCCAGCTCACCACTTCCCACCCACGGGGCTAGCGGAAAGGGGACGCAGTATTTT
>TRBD1|TRBV5-1|TRBJ1-4
CASSTTGTANEKLFF
TGCGCCAGCAGCACAACCGGGACAGCTAATGAAAAACTGTTTTTT
>TRBD1|TRBV6-5|TRBJ1-2
CASRSQPGGGYGYTF
TGTGCCAGCAGATCCCAACCAGGGGGCGGTTATGGCTACACCTTC
>TRBD1|TRBV10-3|TRBJ1-6
CATLQGAPGNSPLHF
TGTGCCACACTACAGGGGGCACCAGGGAATTCACCCCTCCACTTT
>NA|TRBV30|TRBJ1-2
CAWSSGGTRYGYTF
TGTGCCTGGAGTAGCGGAGGGACGAGGTATGGCTACACCTTC
>NA|TRBV19|TRBJ1-2
CASSIAQGSNYGYTF
TGTGCCAGTAGTATAGCCCAAGGGAGTAACTATGGCTACACCTTC
>NA|TRBV29-1|TRBJ1-1
CSVGHLEAFF
TGCAGCGTTGGACATCTTGAAGCTTTCTTT
>TRBD1|TRBV30|TRBJ1-1
CAFEIGQGGGEDTEAFF
TGTGCCTTCGAAATCGGACAGGGAGGGGGCGAGGACACTGAAGCTTTCTTT
>NA|TRBV4-3|TRBJ2-2
CASSQVRQSGELFF
TGCGCCAGCAGCCAAGTCCGACAGTCCGGGGAGCTGTTTTTT
>TRBD2|TRBV19|TRBJ2-2
CASSIVRLAGLNTGELFF
TGTGCCAGTAGTATAGTTCGGCTAGCGGGACTAAACACCGGGGAGCTGTTTTTT
>NA|TRBV30|TRBJ2-7
CAWSPPGAGAVRQYF
TGTGCCTGGAGCCCGCCAGGGGCAGGTGCCGTTCGGCAGTACTTC
>NA|TRBV6-5|TRBJ1-1
CASSYARRAGAFF
TGTGCCAGCAGTTACGCGCGGAGGGCTGGAGCTTTCTTT
>NA|TRBV18|TRBJ1-5
CASSPGRENQPQHF
TGTGCCAGCTCACCAGGTCGGGAGAATCAGCCCCAGCATTTT
>NA|TRBV28|TRBJ1-2
CASSPGTWNYGYTF
TGTGCCAGCAGCCCCGGGACATGGAACTATGGCTACACCTTC
>TRBD1|TRBV4-3|TRBJ1-5
CASSQESGGGEWPQHF
TGCGCCAGCAGCCAAGAATCAGGAGGGGGCGAGTGGCCCCAGCATTTT
>NA|TRBV11-2|TRBJ2-7
CASSSLAGKVYEQYF
TGTGCCAGCAGTTCCCTCGCGGGAAAGGTCTACGAGCAGTACTTC
>TRBD1|TRBV19|TRBJ1-1
CASSIAQGGAFF
TGTGCCAGTAGTATAGCACAGGGGGGAGCTTTCTTT
>NA|TRBV6-6|TRBJ1-5
CASSYSVGGGNQPQHF
TGTGCCAGCAGTTACTCAGTCGGGGGTGGCAATCAGCCCCAGCATTTT
>NA|TRBV6-1|TRBJ1-2
CASSDPGYGYTF
TGTGCCAGCAGTGATCCCGGCTATGGCTACACCTTC
>TRBD2|TRBV7-3|TRBJ2-1
CASSLSSGVYNEQFF
TGTGCCAGCAGCTTGAGTAGCGGGGTCTACAATGAGCAGTTCTTC
>TRBD1|TRBV5-1|TRBJ1-1
CASSHGTGGMNTEAFF
TGCGCCAGCAGCCACGGGACAGGAGGAATGAACACTGAAGCTTTCTTT
>NA|TRBV7-9|TRBJ2-6
CAILAGQGSEANVLTF
TGTGCCATCCTGGCGGGGCAGGGATCAGAGGCCAACGTCCTGACTTTC
>NA|TRBV30|TRBJ2-4
CAWSGWPGHKNIQYF
TGTGCCTGGAGTGGCTGGCCGGGACACAAAAACATTCAGTACTTC
>TRBD1|TRBV4-3|TRBJ2-7
CASSQIETGGYEQYF
TGCGCCAGCAGCCAAATCGAGACAGGGGGCTACGAGCAGTACTTC
>TRBD1|TRBV5-1|TRBJ1-1
CASSASGGLTSTEAFF
TGCGCCAGCAGCGCCTCAGGGGGCCTAACAAGCACTGAAGCTTTCTTT
>TRBD1|TRBV11-2|TRBJ1-2
CASSPGTAFGYTF
TGTGCCAGCAGCCCCGGGACAGCCTTTGGCTACACCTTC
>TRBD1|TRBV18|TRBJ1-6
CASSQGQGDVAPLHF
TGTGCCAGCTCCCAGGGTCAGGGGGATGTGGCACCCCTCCACTTT
>TRBD1|TRBV4-3|TRBJ1-1
CASSRQVQGLNTEAFF
TGCGCCAGCAGCCGTCAGGTACAGGGGCTCAACACTGAAGCTTTCTTT
>NA|TRBV7-8|TRBJ1-1
CASSIWDSSTEAFF
TGTGCCAGCAGCATCTGGGACTCCAGCACTGAAGCTTTCTTT